Presented here are 5 T cell receptor beta chains from one specimen sequenced in a study of shared clonotypes between healthy human individuals (dated by TCRdb to 2020 to 2021). Library preparation used the immunoSEQ multiplex PCR assay. TCRdb retrieved this table from immuneACCESS and kept in-frame rearrangements only. Not all clones are present; in checked studies, unresolved V genes account for under half, and no reason is known for the remainder. Recorded for this sample are more than 400,000 clones; 81% of them occurred a single time. About an eighth of the sample lies in the top ten. The sequenced sample consisted of PBMCs. These receptors all stem from a woman aged 40 to 49 in good health. Some clones in this sample may be carry-over from other donors' samples.

J is TRBJ2-5 and V is TRBV5-1, with D hard to call. The CDR3 covers 14 residues. Trimming pared 0 bases from V and 5 bases from J, leaving 11 bases between. Germline V gene lookup returns CDR1 SGHRS and CDR2 YFSETQ. The CDR3 DNA sequence: TGCGCCAGCAGCTTGGGCACCCATGGCGAGACCCAGTACTTC. It translates to CASSLGTHGETQYF.

The chain employs TRBV6-4 and TRBJ2-2, with D possibly being TRBD1 (5 bases). Trimming removed 6 bases from V and 6 bases from J, with 14 bases in between. Germline CDR1 MRHNA, CDR2 SNTAGT. The CDR3 consists of 14 residues. The CDR3 DNA reads as TGTGCCAGCAGCAGGGCCATGGCTTCCGGGGAGCTGTTTTTT. Protein sequence: CASSRAMASGELFF.

This clone came up a few times. Only one base separates this from a far larger clonotype, so it likely reflects a read error. The J gene is TRBJ1-5, the V gene TRBV30; D uncertain. Germline CDR1 GTSNPN, CDR2 SVGIG (reference sequence). Trimming took off 2 bases at V and 2 bases at J, with 10 bases between the two ends. This CDR3 has 14 residues. The CDR3 DNA follows: TGTGCCTGGAGTAAAGGCTGGGGCAATCAGCCCCAGCATTTT. Its translation: CAWSKGWGNQPQHF.

This clone was detected only a few times. V gene TRBV29-1 combines with J gene TRBJ2-1; D ambiguous. This CDR3 contains 12 residues. Germline assignment: CDR1 SQVTM and CDR2 ANQGSEA. The V gene lost 4 bases and the J gene lost 8 bases, with 12 bases spanning the gap. The CDR3 protein is CSVATPWDEQFF. The CDR3 DNA reads TGCAGCGTTGCGACACCTTGGGATGAGCAGTTCTTC.

V usage is TRBV5-6 and J usage is TRBJ1-4, with 8 bases aligning to TRBD1. Per germline, CDR1 SGHDT and CDR2 YYEEEE. V was pared by 2 bases and J by 5 bases, with 11 bases of the junction left unmatched. This CDR3 comprises 17 residues. The CDR3 DNA follows: TGTGCCAGCAGCTTAGGACAGGGATGGAGGGGGAATGAAAAACTGTTTTTT. It translates to CASSLGQGWRGNEKLFF.